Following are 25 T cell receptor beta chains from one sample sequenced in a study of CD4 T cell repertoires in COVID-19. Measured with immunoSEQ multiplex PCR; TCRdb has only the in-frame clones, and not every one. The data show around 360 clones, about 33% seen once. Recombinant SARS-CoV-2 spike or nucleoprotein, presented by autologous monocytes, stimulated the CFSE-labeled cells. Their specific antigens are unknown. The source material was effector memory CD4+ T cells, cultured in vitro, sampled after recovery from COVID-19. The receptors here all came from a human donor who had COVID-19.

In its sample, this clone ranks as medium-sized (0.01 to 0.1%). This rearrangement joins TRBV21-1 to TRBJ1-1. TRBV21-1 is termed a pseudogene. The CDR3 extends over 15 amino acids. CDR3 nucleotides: TGTGCCAGGCTGTTGGGGAGGGCGATGAACACTGAAGCTTTCTTT. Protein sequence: CARLLGRAMNTEAFF.

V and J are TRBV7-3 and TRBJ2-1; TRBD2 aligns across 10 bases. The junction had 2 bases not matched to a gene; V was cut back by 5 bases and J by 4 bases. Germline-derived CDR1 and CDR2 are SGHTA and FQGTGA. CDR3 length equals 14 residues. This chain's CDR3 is CASSAGLAYNEQFF. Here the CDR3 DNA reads TGTGCCAGCAGCGCGGGACTAGCGTACAATGAGCAGTTCTTC.

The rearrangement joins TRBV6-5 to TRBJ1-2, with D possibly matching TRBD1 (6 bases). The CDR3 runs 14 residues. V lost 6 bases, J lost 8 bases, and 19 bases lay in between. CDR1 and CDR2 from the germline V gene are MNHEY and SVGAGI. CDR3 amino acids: CASSATGYPGGYTF. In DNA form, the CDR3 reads TGTGCCAGCAGCGCAACAGGGTATCCAGGGGGCTACACCTTC.

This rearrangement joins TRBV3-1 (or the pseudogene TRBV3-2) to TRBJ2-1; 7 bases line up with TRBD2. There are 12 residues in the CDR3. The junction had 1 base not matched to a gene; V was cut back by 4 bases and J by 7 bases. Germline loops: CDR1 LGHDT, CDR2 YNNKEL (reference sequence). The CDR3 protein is CASSRTRNEQFF. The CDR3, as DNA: TGTGCCAGCAGCCGGACTAGAAATGAGCAGTTCTTC.

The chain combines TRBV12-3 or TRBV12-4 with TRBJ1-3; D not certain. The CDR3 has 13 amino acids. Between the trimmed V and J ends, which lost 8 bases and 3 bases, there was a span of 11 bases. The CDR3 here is CASAGFNGNTIYF. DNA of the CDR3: TGTGCCAGCGCGGGATTTAATGGAAACACCATATATTTT.

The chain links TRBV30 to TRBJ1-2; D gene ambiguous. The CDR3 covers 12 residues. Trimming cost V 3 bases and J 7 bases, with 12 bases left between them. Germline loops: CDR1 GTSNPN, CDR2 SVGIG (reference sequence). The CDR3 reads CAWREGVSGYTF. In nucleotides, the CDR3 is TGTGCCTGGAGGGAGGGTGTTAGTGGCTACACCTTC.

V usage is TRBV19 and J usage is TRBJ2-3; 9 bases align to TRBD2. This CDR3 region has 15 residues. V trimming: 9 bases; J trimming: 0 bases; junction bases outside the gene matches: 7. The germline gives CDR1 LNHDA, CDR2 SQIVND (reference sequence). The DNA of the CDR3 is TGTGCCAGCCGGAGGACTAGCGTTAGCACAGATACGCAGTATTTT. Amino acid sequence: CASRRTSVSTDTQYF.

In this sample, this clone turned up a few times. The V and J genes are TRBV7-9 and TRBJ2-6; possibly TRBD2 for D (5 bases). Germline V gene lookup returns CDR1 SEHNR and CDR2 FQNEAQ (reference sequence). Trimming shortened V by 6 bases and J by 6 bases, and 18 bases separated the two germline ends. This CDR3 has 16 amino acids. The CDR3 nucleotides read TGTGCCAGCAGGAATCCACGGGGAGCCGAGGCCAACGTCCTGACTTTC. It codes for CASRNPRGAEANVLTF.

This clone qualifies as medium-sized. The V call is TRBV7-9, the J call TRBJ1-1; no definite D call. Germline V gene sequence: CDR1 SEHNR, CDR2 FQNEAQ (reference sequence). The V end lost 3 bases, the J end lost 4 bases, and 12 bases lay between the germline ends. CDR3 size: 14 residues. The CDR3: CASSLGLGSTEAFF. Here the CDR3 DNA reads TGTGCCAGCAGCTTGGGGTTAGGGAGCACTGAAGCTTTCTTT.

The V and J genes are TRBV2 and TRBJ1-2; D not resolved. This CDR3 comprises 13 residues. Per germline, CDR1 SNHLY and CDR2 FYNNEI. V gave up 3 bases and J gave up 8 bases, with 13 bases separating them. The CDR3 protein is CASSDGEFVGYTF. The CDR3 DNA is TGTGCCAGCAGTGATGGAGAGTTCGTAGGCTACACCTTC.

CDR3 nucleotides: TGTGCCAGCAGCCAGGGGGGCACAGATACGCAGTATTTT. Translated, it gives CASSQGGTDTQYF. The chain joins TRBV3-1 (or the pseudogene TRBV3-2) to TRBJ2-3; D tentatively fits TRBD1 or TRBD2 (5 bases each). V shed 3 bases and J shed 1 base, with 5 bases lying between them. Germline V gene data show CDR1 as LGHDT and CDR2 as YNNKEL (reference sequence). The CDR3 extends over 13 amino acids.

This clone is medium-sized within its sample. CDR3 nucleotide sequence: TGTGCCAGCAGTTTAGGGCAGGGCCCAGGGGAGACCCAGTACTTC. This translates into CASSLGQGPGETQYF. The chain recombines TRBV27 with TRBJ2-5; maybe TRBD1 (5 bases). Germline V gene sequence: CDR1 MNHEY, CDR2 SMNVEV (reference sequence). V gave up 2 bases and J gave up 5 bases, with 15 bases separating them. The CDR3 sequence is 15 residues long.

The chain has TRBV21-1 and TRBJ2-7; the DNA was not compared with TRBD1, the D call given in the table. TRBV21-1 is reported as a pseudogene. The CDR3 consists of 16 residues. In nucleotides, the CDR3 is TGTGCCAGCAGCAAAGAGGGCAGGGCCGCCTCCTACGAGCAGTACGTC. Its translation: CASSKEGRAASYEQYV.

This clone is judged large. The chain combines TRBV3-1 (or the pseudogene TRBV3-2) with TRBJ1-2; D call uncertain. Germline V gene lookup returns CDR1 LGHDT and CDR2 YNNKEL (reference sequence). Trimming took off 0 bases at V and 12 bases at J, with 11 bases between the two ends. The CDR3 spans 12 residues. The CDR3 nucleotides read TGTGCCAGCAGCCAAGAAGACATATCCCACACCTTC. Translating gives CASSQEDISHTF.

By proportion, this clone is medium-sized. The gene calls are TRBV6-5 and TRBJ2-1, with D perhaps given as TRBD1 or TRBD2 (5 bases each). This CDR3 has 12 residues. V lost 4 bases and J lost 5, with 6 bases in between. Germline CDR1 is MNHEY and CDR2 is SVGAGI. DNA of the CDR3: TGTGCCAGCAGTTGGGACGACAATGAGCAGTTCTTC. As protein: CASSWDDNEQFF.

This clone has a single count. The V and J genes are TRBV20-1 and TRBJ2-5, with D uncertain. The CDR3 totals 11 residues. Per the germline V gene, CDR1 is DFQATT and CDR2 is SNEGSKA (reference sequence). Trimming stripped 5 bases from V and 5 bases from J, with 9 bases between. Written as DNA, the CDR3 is TGCAGTGCTGCGGTGGTGGAGACCCAGTACTTC. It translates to CSAAVVETQYF.

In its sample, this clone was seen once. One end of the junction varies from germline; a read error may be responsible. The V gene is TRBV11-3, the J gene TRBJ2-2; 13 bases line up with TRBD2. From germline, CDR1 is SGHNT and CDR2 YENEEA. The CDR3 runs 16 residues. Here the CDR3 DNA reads TGTGCCAGCATACCGGGACTAGCGGGGAAACACCGGGGAGCTGTTTTT. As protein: CASIPGLAGKHRGAVF. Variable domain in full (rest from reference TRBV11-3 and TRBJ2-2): EAGVVQSPRYKIIEKKQPVAFWCNPISGHNTLYWYLQNLGQGPELLIRYENEEAVDDSQLPKDRFSAERLKGVDSTLKIQPAELGDSAVYLCASIPGLAGKHRGAVFGEGSRLTVL.

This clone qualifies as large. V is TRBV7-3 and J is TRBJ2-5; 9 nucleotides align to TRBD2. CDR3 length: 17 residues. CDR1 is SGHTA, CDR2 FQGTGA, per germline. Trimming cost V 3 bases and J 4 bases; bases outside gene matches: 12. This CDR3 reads CASSLAGAGGLGETQYF. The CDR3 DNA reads TGTGCCAGCAGCTTGGCAGGGGCGGGAGGGTTAGGAGAGACCCAGTACTTC.

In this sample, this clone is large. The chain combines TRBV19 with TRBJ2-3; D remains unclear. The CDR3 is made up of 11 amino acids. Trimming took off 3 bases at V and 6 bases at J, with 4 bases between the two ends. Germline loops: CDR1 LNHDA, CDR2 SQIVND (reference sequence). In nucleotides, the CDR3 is TGTGCCAGTAGTATTGAGGATACGCAGTATTTT. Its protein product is CASSIEDTQYF. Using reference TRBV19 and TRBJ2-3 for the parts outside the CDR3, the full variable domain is DGGITQSPKYLFRKEGQNVTLSCEQNLNHDAMYWYRQDPGQGLRLIYYSQIVNDFQKGDIAEGYSVSREKKESFPLTVTSAQKNPTAFYLCASSIEDTQYFGPGTRLTVL.

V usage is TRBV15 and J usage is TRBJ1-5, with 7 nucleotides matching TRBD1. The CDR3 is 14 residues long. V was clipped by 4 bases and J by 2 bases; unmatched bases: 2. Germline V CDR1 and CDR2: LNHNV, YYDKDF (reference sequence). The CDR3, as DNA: TGTGCCACCAGCACCGGACAGGGCAATCAGCCCCAGCATTTT. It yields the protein CATSTGQGNQPQHF.

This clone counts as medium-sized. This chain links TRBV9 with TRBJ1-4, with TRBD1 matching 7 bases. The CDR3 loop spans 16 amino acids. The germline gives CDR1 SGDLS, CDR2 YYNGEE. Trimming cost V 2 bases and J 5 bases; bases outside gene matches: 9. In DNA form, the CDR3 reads TGTGCCAGCAGCGTGAGGGGGACAGCTACGAATGAAAAACTGTTTTTT. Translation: CASSVRGTATNEKLFF.

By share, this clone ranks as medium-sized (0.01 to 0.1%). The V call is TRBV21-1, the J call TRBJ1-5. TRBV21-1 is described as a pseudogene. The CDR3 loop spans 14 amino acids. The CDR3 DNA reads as TGTGCCAGCAGCTACCGGGAAGACAATCAGCCCCAGCATTTT. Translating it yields CASSYREDNQPQHF.

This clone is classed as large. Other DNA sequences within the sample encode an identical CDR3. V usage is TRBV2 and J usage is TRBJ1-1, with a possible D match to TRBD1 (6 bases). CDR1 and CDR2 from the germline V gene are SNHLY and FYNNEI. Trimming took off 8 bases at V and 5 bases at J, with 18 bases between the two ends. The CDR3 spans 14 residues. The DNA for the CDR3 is TGTGCCAGCTCCGGAGAGGGGGGAAGAACTGAAGCTTTCTTT. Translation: CASSGEGGRTEAFF.

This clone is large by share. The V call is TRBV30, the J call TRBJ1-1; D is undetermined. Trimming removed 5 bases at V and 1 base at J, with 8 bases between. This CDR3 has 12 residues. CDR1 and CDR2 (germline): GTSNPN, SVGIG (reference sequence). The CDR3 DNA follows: TGTGCCTGGGCCCTAGAGAACACTGAAGCTTTCTTT. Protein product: CAWALENTEAFF.

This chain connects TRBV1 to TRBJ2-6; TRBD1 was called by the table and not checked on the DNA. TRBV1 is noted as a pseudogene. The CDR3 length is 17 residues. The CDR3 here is CTSRNSRLCTRANVLTF. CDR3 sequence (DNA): TGCACCAGCAGAAATTCCCGTTTGTGCACACGGGCCAACGTCCTGACTTTC.